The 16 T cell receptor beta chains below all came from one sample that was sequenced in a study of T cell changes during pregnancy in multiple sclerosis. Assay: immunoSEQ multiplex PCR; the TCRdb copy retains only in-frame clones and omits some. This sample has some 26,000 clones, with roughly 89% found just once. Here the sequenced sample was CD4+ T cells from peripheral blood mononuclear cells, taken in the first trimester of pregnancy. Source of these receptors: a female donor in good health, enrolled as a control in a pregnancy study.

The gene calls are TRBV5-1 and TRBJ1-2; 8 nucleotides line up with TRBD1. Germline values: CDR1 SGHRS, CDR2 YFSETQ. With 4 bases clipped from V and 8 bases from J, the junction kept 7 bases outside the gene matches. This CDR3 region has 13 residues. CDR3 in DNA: TGCGCCAGCAGCGTACAGGGGGGGGACGGCTACACCTTC. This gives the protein CASSVQGGDGYTF.

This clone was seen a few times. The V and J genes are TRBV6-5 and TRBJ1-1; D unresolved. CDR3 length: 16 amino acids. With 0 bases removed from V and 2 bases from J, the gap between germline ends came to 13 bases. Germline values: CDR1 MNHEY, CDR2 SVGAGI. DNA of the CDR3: TGTGCCAGCAGTTACTCCTCGGGAGCCCTTAACACTGAAGCTTTCTTT. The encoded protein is CASSYSSGALNTEAFF.

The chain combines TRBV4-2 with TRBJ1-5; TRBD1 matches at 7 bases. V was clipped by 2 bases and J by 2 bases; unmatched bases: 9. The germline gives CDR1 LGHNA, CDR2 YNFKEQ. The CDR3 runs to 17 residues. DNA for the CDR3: TGTGCCAGCAGCCAACCAGACAGGGATGCGGGCAATCAGCCCCAGCATTTT. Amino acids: CASSQPDRDAGNQPQHF.

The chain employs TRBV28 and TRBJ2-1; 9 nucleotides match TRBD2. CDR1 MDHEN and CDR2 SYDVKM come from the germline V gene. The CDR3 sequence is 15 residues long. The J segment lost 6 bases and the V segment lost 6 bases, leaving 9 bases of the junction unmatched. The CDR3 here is CASRRRLAAVNEQFF. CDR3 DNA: TGTGCCAGCAGACGGAGACTAGCGGCCGTCAATGAGCAGTTCTTC.

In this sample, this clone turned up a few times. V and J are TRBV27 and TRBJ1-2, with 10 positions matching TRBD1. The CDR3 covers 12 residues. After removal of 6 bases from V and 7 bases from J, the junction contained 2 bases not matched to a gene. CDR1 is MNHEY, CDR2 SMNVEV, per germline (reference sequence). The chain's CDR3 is CASRRDRGGYTF. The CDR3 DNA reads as TGTGCCAGCAGGCGGGACAGGGGTGGCTACACCTTC.

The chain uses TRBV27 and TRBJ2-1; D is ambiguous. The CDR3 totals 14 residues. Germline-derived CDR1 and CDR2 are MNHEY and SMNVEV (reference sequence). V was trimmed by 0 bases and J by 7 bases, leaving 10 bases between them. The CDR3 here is CASSLSSPGNEQFF. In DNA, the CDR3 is TGTGCCAGCAGTTTATCGTCCCCAGGAAATGAGCAGTTCTTC.

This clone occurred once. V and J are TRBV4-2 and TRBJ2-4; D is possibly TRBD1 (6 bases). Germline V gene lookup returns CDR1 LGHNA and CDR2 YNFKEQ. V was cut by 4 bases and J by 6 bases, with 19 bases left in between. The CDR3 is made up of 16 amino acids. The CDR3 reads CASSPGRGDWANIQYF. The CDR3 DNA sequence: TGTGCCAGCAGCCCAGGCAGGGGTGATTGGGCAAACATTCAGTACTTC.

This chain's CDR3 is CASSTPGTGSYEQYF. The CDR3 DNA is TGTGCCAGCAGTACACCCGGGACAGGGTCTTACGAGCAGTACTTC. The chain links TRBV27 to TRBJ2-7; 9 bases are a match to TRBD1. With V trimmed by 5 bases and J by 4 bases, 9 bases remained unmatched. Germline V lookup: CDR1 MNHEY, CDR2 SMNVEV (reference sequence). This CDR3 has 15 residues.

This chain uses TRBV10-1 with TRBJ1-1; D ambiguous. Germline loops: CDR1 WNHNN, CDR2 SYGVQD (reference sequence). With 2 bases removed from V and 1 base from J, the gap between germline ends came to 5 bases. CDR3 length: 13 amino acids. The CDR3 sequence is CASSEQENTEAFF. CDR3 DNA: TGCGCCAGCAGTGAGCAGGAGAACACTGAAGCTTTCTTT.

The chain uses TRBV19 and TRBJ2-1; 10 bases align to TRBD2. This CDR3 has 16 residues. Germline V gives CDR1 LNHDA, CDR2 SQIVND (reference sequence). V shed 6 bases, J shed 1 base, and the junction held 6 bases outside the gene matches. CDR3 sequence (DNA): TGTGCCAGTAGAGATAATAGCGGGAGGTCCTACAATGAGCAGTTCTTC. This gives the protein CASRDNSGRSYNEQFF.

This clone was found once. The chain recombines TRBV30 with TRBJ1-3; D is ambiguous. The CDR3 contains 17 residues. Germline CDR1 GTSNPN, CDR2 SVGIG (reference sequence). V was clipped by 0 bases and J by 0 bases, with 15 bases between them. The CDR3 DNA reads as TGTGCCTGGAGTGTATGGAGAACGTCAGACTCTGGAAACACCATATATTTT. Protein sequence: CAWSVWRTSDSGNTIYF.

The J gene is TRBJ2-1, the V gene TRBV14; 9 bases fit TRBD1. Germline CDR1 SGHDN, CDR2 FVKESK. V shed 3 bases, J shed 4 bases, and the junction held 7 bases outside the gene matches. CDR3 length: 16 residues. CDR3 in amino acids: CASSHYTGTGYNEQFF. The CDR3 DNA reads TGTGCCAGCAGCCATTATACCGGGACAGGGTACAATGAGCAGTTCTTC.

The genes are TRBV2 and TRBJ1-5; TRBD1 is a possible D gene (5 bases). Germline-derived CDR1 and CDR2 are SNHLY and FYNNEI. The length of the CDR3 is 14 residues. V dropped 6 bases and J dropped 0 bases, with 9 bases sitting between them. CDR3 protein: CASRGLNSNQPQHF. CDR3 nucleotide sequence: TGTGCCAGCAGGGGACTGAATAGCAATCAGCCCCAGCATTTT.

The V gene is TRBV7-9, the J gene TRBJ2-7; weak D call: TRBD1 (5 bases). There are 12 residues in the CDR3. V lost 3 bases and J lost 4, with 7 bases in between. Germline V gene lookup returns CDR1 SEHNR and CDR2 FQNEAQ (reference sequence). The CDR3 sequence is CASSFQGYEQYF. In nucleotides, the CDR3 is TGTGCCAGCAGCTTTCAGGGTTACGAGCAGTACTTC.

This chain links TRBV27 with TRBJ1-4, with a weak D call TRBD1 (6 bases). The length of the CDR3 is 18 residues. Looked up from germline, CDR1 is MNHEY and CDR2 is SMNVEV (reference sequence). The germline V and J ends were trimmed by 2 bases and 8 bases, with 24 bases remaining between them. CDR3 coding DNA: TGTGCCAGCAGTTTAAGGCGCCCTACAGGGTTGGTAAGGGAAAAACTGTTTTTT. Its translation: CASSLRRPTGLVREKLFF.

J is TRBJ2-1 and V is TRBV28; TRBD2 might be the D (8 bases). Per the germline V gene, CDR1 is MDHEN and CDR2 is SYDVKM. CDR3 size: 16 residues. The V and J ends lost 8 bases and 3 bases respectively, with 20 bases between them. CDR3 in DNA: TGTGCCAGCGGAGGGGGCGAGCGGGAGCGCTACAATGAGCAGTTCTTC. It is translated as CASGGGERERYNEQFF.